Detailed here is one TCR beta chain. The antigen is undetermined. The sample originates from a study of identical twins. Study outcomes and limitations: For zero-insertion analyses, partial confounding could come from invariant MAIT and iNKT cells. Memory repertoires lacked the insertion deficit that abundant cord blood beta clonotypes showed.

TCRdb reprocessed the 5' RACE reads via MiXCR and lists one record per CDR3 protein. The sample shows hundreds of thousands of distinct CDR3 sequences, 8% to 9% of them seen only once. Germline values: CDR1 DFQATT, CDR2 SNEGSKA (reference sequence). CDR3 size: 15 residues. The junction had 9 bases not matched to a gene; V was cut back by 3 bases and J by 7 bases. This sample was also put to use in a study of yellow fever vaccine responses in identical twins.

This receptor was taken from a woman between 18 and 29 years old in good health. V usage is TRBV20-1 and J usage is TRBJ1-4; 9 bases map to TRBD1. What was sequenced was PBMCs. Here the CDR3 reads CSARRRSTGGEKLFF. CDR3 sequence (DNA): TGCAGTGCTAGGCGGCGATCGACAGGGGGTGAAAAACTGTTTTTT.